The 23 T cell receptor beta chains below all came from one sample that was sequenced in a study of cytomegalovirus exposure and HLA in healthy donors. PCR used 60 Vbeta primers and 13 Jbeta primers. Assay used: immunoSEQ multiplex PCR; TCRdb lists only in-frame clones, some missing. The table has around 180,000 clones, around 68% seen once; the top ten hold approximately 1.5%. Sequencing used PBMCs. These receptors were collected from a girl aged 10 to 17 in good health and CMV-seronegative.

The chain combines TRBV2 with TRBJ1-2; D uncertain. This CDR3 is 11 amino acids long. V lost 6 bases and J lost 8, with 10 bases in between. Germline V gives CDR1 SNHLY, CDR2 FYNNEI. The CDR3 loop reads CASSTPGGYTF. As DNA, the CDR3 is TGTGCCAGCAGCACCCCGGGGGGCTACACCTTC.

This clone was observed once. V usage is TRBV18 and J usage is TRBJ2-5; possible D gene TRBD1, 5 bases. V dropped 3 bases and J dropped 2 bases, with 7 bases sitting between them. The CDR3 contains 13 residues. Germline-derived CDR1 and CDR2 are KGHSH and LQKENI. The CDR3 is CASSPGQQETQYF. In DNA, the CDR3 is TGTGCCAGCTCACCGGGGCAGCAAGAGACCCAGTACTTC.

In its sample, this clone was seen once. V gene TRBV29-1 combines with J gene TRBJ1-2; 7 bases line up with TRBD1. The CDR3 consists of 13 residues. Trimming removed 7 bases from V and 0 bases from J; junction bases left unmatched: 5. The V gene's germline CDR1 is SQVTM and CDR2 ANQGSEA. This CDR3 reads CSAGQPANYGYTF. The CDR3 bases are TGCAGCGCGGGACAGCCCGCTAACTATGGCTACACCTTC.

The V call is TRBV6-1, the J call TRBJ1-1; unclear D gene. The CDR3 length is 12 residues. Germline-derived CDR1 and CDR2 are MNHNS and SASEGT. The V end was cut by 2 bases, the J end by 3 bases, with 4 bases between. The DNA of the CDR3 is TGTGCCAGCAGTGAACGGTACACTGAAGCTTTCTTT. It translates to CASSERYTEAFF.

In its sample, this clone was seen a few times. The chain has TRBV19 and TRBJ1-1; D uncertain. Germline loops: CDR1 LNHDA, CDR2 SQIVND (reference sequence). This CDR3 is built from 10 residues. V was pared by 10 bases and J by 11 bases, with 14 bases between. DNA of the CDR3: TGTGCCACCCTGGCGGGTGAGGCTTTCTTT. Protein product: CATLAGEAFF.

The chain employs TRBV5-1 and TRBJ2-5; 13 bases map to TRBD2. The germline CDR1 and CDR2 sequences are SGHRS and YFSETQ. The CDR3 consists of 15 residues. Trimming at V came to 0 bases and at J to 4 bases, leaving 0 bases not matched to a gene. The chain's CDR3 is CASSLGLAGGETQYF. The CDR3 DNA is TGCGCCAGCAGCTTGGGACTAGCGGGGGGAGAGACCCAGTACTTC.

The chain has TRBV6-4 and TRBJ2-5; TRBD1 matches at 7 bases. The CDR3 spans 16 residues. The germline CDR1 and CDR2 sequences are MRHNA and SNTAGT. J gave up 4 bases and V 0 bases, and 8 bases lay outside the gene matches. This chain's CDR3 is CASSDSGQGDGETQYF. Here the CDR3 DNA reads TGTGCCAGCAGTGACTCAGGGCAGGGGGATGGAGAGACCCAGTACTTC.

In DNA, the CDR3 is TGTGCCAGCAGGGATCGGTCAGTGGGCACTACTGAAGCTTTCTTT. As protein: CASRDRSVGTTEAFF. The chain recombines TRBV6-1 with TRBJ1-1; D is ambiguous. Germline loops: CDR1 MNHNS, CDR2 SASEGT. CDR3 length: 15 amino acids. The ends were cut back, 6 bases at V and 5 bases at J, with 19 bases in the middle.

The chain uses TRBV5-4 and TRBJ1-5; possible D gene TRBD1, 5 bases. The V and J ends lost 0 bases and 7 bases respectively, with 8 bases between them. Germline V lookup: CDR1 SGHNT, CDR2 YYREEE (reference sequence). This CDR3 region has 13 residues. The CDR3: CASSLGGGQPQHF. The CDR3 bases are TGTGCCAGCAGCTTGGGGGGCGGCCAGCCCCAGCATTTT.

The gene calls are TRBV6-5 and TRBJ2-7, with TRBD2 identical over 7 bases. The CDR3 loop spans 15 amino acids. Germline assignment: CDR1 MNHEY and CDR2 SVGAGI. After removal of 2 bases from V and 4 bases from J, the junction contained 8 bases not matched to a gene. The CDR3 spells CASSYGGGNLYEQYF. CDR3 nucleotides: TGTGCCAGCAGTTACGGGGGGGGGAATCTTTACGAGCAGTACTTC.

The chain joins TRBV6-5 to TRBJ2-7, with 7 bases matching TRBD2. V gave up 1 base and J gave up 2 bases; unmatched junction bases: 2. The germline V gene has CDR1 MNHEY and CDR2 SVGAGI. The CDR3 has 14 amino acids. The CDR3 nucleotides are TGTGCCAGCAGTTACTTGGGGGGGGCCTACGAGCAGTACTTC. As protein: CASSYLGGAYEQYF.

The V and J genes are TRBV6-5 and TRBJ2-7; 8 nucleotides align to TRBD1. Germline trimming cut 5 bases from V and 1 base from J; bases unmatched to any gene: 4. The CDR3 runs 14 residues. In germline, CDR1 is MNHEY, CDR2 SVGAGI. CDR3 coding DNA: TGTGCCAGCAGTGAAGGGACAGGATCCTACGAGCAGTACTTC. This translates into CASSEGTGSYEQYF.

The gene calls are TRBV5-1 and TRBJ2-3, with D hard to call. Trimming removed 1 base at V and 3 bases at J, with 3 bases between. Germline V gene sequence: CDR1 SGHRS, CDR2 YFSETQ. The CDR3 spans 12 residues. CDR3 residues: CASSLQTDTQYF. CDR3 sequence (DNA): TGCGCCAGCAGCTTGCAGACAGATACGCAGTATTTT.

The CDR3 protein is CASGLDRGTRTEAFF. In nucleotides, the CDR3 is TGTGCTAGTGGTTTGGATAGGGGAACGAGGACTGAAGCTTTCTTT. The chain recombines TRBV12-5 with TRBJ1-1, with D tentatively TRBD1 (5 bases). The CDR3 is 15 residues long. V was pared by 1 base and J by 5 bases, with 14 bases between. Germline assignment: CDR1 LGHNT and CDR2 FRNRAP.

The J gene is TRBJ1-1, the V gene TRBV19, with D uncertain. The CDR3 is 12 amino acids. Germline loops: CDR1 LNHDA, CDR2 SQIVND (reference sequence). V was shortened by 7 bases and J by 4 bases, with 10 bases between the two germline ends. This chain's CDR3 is CASTDPGTEAFF. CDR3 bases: TGTGCCAGTACAGATCCGGGCACTGAAGCTTTCTTT.

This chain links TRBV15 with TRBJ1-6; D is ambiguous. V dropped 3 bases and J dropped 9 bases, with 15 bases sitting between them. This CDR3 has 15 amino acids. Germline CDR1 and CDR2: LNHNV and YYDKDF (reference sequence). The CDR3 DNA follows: TGTGCCACCAGCAGCTACCCTGGCGAGGGTTCACCCCTCCACTTT. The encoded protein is CATSSYPGEGSPLHF.

Here the CDR3 reads CASSLVRGETQYF. The CDR3 nucleotides are TGTGCCAGCAGCTTAGTCAGGGGAGAGACCCAGTACTTC. The genes are TRBV11-2 and TRBJ2-5; D perhaps matches TRBD1 (6 bases). Looked up from germline, CDR1 is SGHAT and CDR2 is FQNNGV. V dropped 1 base and J dropped 4 bases, with 7 bases sitting between them. This CDR3 region has 13 residues.

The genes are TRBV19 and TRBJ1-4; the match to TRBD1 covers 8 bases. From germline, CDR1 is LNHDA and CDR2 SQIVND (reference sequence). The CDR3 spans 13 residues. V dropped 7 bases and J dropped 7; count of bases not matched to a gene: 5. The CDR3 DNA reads TGTGCCAGTAAAGGACAGGGAGTTGAAAAACTGTTTTTT. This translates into CASKGQGVEKLFF.

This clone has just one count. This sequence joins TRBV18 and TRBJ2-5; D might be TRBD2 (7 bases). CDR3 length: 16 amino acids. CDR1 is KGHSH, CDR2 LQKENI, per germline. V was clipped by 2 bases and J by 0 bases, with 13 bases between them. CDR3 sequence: CASSPGRGLYQETQYF. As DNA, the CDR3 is TGTGCCAGCTCACCAGGGCGGGGGCTGTACCAAGAGACCCAGTACTTC.

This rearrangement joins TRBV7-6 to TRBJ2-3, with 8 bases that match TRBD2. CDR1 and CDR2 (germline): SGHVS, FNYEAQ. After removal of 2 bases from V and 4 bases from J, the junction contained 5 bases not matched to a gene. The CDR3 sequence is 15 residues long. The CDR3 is CASSLNGGVADTQYF. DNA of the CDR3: TGTGCCAGCAGCTTAAACGGGGGGGTAGCAGATACGCAGTATTTT.

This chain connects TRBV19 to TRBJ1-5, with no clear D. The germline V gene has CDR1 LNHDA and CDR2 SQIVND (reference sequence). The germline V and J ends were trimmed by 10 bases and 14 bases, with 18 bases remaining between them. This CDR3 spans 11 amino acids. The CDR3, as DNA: TGTGCCACAGCCTCGGGGAGGGAAAAGCATTTT. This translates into CATASGREKHF.

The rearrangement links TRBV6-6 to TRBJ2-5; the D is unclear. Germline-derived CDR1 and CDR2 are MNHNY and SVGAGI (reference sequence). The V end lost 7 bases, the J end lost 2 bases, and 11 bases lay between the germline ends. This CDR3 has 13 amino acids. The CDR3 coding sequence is TGTGCCAGCACCGGCCAGACTCAAGAGACCCAGTACTTC. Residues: CASTGQTQETQYF.

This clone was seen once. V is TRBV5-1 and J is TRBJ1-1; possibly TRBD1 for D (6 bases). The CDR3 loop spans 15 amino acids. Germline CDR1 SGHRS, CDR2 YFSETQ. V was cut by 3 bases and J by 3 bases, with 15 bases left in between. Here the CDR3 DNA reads TGCGCCAGCAGCTCTGTCGGACAGTTCGACACTGAAGCTTTCTTT. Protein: CASSSVGQFDTEAFF.